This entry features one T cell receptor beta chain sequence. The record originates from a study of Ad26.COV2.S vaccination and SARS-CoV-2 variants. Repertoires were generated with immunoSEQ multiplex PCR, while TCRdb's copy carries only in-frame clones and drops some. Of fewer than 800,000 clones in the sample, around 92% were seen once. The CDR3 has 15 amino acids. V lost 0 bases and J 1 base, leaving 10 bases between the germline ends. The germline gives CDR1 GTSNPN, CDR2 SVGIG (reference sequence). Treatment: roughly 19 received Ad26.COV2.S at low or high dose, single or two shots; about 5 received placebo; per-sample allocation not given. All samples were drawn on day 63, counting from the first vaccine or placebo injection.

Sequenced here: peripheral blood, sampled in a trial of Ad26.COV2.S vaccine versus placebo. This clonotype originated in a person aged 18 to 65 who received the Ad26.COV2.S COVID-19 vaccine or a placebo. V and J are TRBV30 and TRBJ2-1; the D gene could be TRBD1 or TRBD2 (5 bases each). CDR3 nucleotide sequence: TGTGCCTGGAGTGTCGGGACCCCGTCCTACAATGAGCAGTTCTTC. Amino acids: CAWSVGTPSYNEQFF.